This T cell receptor (beta chain) was observed in a study of Ad26.COV2.S vaccination and SARS-CoV-2 variants. Study-level background: Ad26.COV2.S, an intramuscular injection, was given once or twice 56 days apart.

Clones were read by immunoSEQ multiplex PCR, and TCRdb kept only the in-frame ones, dropping some. The table lists over 450,000 clones, about nine tenths of them singletons. The treatment is: roughly 19 received Ad26.COV2.S at low or high dose, single or two shots; several received placebo; per-sample allocation not given. The samples were gathered on day 63 after the first injection of vaccine or placebo. The sample holds one count of this clone. This CDR3 comprises 13 residues. Trimming took 8 bases from V and 3 from J; bases not matched to a gene: 2. The germline CDR1 and CDR2 sequences are ENHRY and SYGVKD.

This chain connects TRBV10-3 to TRBJ2-3, with TRBD2 matching over 10 bases. The source was peripheral blood, collected in a trial of Ad26.COV2.S vaccine versus placebo. The sequence came from a person aged 18-60 years who received the Ad26.COV2.S COVID-19 vaccine or a placebo. The CDR3 reads CAIWTSGTDTQYF. The CDR3 DNA is TGTGCCATCTGGACTAGCGGTACAGATACGCAGTATTTT.